The clone carrying this TCR beta chain was counted only a few times. Treatment specified: randomized to nivolumab then ipilimumab (arm A) or the reverse (arm B). The CDR3 has 16 amino acids. Trimming removed 4 bases from V and 8 bases from J; junction bases left unmatched: 6. TCRdb keeps only in-frame clones here, not all; method: immunoSEQ multiplex PCR. This table holds 35,000 to 40,000 clones, roughly 32% found once. This sample was taken from a study of sequential checkpoint blockade in melanoma. The TCR originated in a human donor with melanoma. V gene TRBV6-7 combines with J gene TRBJ2-4; TRBD2 agrees at 15 bases. TRBV6-7 is an open reading frame whose function is uncertain. This specimen was tumor tissue (inferred from file names), taken from a patient given nivolumab and ipilimumab in sequence. DNA of the CDR3: TGTGCCAGCAGTTCTTGGACTAGCGGGAGGGTGCACATTCAGTACTTC. Its translation is CASSSWTSGRVHIQYF.